This T cell receptor (beta chain) was retrieved from a study of cytomegalovirus exposure and HLA in healthy donors. Study-level background: Most genotyped donors, about four fifths of around 370, had Caucasian-associated genetic ancestry.

Study-level findings and limits: Fewer N-insertions than the roughly 670-donor mean were reportedly shown by an Asian-associated ancestry cluster in a later analysis. The study carried out a later analysis of TCR beta sequences. It associated 16,951 of them with specific HLA alleles at a false discovery rate of 0.05.

The PCR was carried out with 60 Vbeta primers and 13 Jbeta primers. Sequencing was performed with immunoSEQ multiplex PCR; in TCRdb, only in-frame clones are kept and a portion is missing. The sample yields roughly 150,000 clones, roughly four fifths seen once. Comment on this clone: Its cognate antigen is unknown.

The germline V gene encodes CDR1 SGHNT and CDR2 YYREEE (reference sequence). V gave up 2 bases and J gave up 3 bases; unmatched junction bases: 3. This CDR3 contains 14 residues. Sequencing was done on a sample of PBMCs. This receptor was taken from a middle-aged woman in good health and CMV-seronegative. This sequence joins TRBV5-4 and TRBJ2-7; 9 bases align to TRBD2. The CDR3 nucleotides read TGTGCCAGCAGCTTTAGCGGGAGAATCTACGAGCAGTACTTC. The encoded protein is CASSFSGRIYEQYF.